The present entry profiles one TCR beta chain with its context. The clone's antigen remains unknown. Nothing much larger sits one base from this clone, and base qualities are not available. This sample was taken from a study of T cells in localized non-small cell lung cancer (dated by TCRdb to between 2020 and 2021). Turning to the overall study: T cell repertoires of 200 to 300 early-stage NSCLC patients were analyzed, with tumors being compared against uninvolved tumor-adjacent lungs. The cohort was made up of 200 to 250 treatment-naive NSCLC patients whose localized lung tumors had been resected. A mean age of around 66 years was recorded for the NSCLC patients, of whom approximately 130 were male and more than 95 were female.

The V end loses 8 bases and the J end loses 5 bases, and a stretch of 10 bases separates them. Taken from cysteine to phenylalanine, the CDR3 has 12 residues. The read is trimmed to its CDR3 DNA, 36 bases read in frame from base 1. From the germline V gene, CDR1 is MDHEN and CDR2 is SYDVKM. At diagnosis, tumor, uninvolved tumor-adjacent lung and peripheral blood were collected and then preserved as a mix of FFPE and fresh-frozen material. For TCR repertoire profiling, the blood samples were analyzed as peripheral blood mononuclear cells. The paper's findings and limits, for the study overall: Uninvolved tumor-adjacent lung showed the highest T cell clonality, higher than tumor, which suggests more focused antigenic responses in the uninvolved tumor-adjacent lung. Of the top 100 tumor clones, a median of approximately 60 were detected in paired uninvolved adjacent lung; over 25 were also among that lung's top 100. Higher blood T cell density associated with longer overall survival, while higher adjacent-lung clonality associated with shorter survival. Because of the exploratory design, TCR variables were selected using unadjusted p-values without false-discovery rate correction. Because multi-region sequencing of the tumors was not done, intratumor heterogeneity could not be ruled out.

The immunoSEQ Assay was used to sequence TCR beta CDR3 regions from DNA. The published analysis was carried out like this. T cell density was computed as TCR beta template counts normalized to usable DNA estimated by amplifying housekeeping genes. Richness was estimated using the preseqR package, with extrapolation to 400,000 templates for PBMC samples and to 120,000 templates for tissue samples. Clonality was defined as one minus Pielou's evenness. Tissue-enriched TCRs were identified by differential abundance testing using productive amino-acid clonotypes, minimum total count 5 and alpha 0.1. The Jaccard Index and the Morisita Overlap Index were used to quantify repertoire overlap between compartments. GLIPH grouped TCR beta CDR3s together with public tetramer-defined viral CDR3s, and a viral motif had to include at least three viral sequences and show V-gene enrichment. Imported from immuneACCESS, the table was reduced by TCRdb to in-frame sequences with V and J called. These copies leave out some clones; in studies compared against another copy, an unresolved V gene accounts for under half, and the cause of the remainder is not known. V and J calls plus clone size are reproduced from that table; the DNA served to infer D and trimming. Present in this sample are 25,000 or so clones, roughly four fifths of which were seen just once. The leading ten clones occupy around 4.1% of the sample.

The clonotype originates from a woman aged 35-70 years with stage I lung adenocarcinoma. The source was peripheral blood, collected before any cancer treatment. The chain joins TRBV28 to TRBJ2-1; confidence is insufficient to name the D gene. At the DNA level, the sequence is TGTGCCAGCCGTCAGTGGAACAATGAGCAGTTCTTC. Translated, it gives CASRQWNNEQFF.